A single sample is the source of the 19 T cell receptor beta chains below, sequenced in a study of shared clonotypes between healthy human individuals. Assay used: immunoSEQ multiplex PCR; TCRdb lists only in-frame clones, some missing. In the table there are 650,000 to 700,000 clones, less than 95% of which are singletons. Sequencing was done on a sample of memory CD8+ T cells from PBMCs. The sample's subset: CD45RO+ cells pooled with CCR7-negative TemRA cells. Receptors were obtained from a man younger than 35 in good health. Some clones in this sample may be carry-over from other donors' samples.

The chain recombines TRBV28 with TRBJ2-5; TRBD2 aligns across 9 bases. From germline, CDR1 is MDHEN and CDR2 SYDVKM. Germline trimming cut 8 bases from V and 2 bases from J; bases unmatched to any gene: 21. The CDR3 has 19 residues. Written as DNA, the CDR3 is TGTGCCAGCTCCGTTTGGGACTCCCGACTAGCGGACCGGCAAGAGACCCAGTACTTC. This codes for CASSVWDSRLADRQETQYF. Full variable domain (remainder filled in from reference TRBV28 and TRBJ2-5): DVKVTQSSRYLVKRTGEKVFLECVQDMDHENMFWYRQDPGLGLRLIYFSYDVKMKEKGDIPEGYSVSREKKERFSLILESASTNQTSMYLCASSVWDSRLADRQETQYFGPGTRLLVL.

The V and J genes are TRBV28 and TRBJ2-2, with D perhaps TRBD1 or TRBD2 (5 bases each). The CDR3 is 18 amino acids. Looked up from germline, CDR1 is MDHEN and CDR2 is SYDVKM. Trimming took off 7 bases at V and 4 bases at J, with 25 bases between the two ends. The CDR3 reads CASTLPGPPGRPTGELFF. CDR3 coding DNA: TGTGCCAGCACACTCCCCGGGCCACCGGGACGCCCCACCGGGGAGCTGTTTTTT. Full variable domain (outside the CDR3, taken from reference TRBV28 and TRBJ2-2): DVKVTQSSRYLVKRTGEKVFLECVQDMDHENMFWYRQDPGLGLRLIYFSYDVKMKEKGDIPEGYSVSREKKERFSLILESASTNQTSMYLCASTLPGPPGRPTGELFFGEGSRLTVL.

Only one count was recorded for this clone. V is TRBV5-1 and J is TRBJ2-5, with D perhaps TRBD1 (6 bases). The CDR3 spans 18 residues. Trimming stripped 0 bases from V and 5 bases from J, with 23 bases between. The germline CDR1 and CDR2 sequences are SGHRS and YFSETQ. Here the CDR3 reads CASSLGGRAPAGIETQYF. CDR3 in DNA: TGCGCCAGCAGCTTGGGGGGGCGGGCCCCGGCAGGGATCGAGACCCAGTACTTC.

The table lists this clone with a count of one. The CDR3 DNA reads TGTGCCAGCATCCCGGGACTAGCGGGATTCGGGACGCAGTATTTT. It codes for CASIPGLAGFGTQYF. The chain combines TRBV6-1 with TRBJ2-3; 13 bases match TRBD2. Germline values: CDR1 MNHNS, CDR2 SASEGT. Trimming took 7 bases from V and 9 from J; bases not matched to a gene: 10. The length of the CDR3 is 15 residues.

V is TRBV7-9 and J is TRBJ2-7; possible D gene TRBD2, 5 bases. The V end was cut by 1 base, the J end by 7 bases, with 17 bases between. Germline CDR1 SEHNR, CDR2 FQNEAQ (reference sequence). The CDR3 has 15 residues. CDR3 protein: CASSLDAGNLREQYF. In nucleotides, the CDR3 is TGTGCCAGCAGCTTAGACGCCGGGAATTTGCGGGAGCAGTACTTC.

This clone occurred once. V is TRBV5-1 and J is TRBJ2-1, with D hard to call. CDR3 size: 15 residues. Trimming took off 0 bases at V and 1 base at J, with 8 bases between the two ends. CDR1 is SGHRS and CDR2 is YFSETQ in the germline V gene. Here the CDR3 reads CASSLAETSYNEQFF. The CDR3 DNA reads TGCGCCAGCAGCTTGGCGGAGACGTCCTACAATGAGCAGTTCTTC.

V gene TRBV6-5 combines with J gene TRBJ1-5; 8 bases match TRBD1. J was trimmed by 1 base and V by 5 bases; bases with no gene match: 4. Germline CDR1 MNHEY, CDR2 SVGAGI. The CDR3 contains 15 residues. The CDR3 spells CASSRQGKSNQPQHF. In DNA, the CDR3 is TGTGCCAGCAGTCGACAGGGGAAAAGCAATCAGCCCCAGCATTTT.

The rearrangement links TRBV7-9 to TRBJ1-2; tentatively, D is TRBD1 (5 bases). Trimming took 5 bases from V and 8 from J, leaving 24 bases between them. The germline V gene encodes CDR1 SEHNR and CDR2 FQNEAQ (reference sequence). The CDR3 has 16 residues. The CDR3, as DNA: TGTGCCAGCAGCGCGCCTCCCGTCGACAGCCTAAGCGGCTACACCTTC. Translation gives CASSAPPVDSLSGYTF.

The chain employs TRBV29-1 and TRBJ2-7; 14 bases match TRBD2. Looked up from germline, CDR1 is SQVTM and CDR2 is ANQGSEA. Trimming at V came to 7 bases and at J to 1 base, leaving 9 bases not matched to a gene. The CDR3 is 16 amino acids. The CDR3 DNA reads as TGCAGCGCCCTGGGACTAGCGGGAGTAGTATCCTACGAGCAGTACTTC. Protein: CSALGLAGVVSYEQYF.

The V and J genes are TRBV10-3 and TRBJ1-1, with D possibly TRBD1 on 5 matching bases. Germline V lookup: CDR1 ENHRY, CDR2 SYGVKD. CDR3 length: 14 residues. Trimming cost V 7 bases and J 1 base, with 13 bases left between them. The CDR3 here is CAIKQQGSNTEAFF. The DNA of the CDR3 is TGTGCCATCAAACAGCAGGGTTCGAACACTGAAGCTTTCTTT.

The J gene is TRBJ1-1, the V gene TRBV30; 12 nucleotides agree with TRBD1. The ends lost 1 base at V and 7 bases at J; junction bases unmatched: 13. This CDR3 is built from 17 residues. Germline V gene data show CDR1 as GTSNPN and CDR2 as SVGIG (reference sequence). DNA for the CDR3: TGTGCCTGGAGTGGCCAGGGACAGGGGGCGCAGAACGGTGAAGCTTTCTTT. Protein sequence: CAWSGQGQGAQNGEAFF.

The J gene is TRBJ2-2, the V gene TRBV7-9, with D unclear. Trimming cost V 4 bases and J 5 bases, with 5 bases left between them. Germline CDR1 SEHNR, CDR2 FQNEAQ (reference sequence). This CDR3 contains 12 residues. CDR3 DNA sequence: TGTGCCAGCAGCTCCCTTACCGGGGAGCTGTTTTTT. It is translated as CASSSLTGELFF.

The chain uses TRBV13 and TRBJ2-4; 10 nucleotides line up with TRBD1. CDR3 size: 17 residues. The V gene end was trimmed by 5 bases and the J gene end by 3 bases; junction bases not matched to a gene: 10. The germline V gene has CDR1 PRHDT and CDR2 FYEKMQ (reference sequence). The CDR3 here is CASSTTGQGKVKNIQYF. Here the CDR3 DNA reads TGTGCCAGCAGCACAACGGGACAGGGGAAAGTCAAAAACATTCAGTACTTC.

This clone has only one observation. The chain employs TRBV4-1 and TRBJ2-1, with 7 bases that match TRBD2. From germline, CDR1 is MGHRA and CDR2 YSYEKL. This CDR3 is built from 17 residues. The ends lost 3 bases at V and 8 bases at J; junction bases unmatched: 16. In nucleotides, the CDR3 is TGCGCCAGCAGCCAGGTTAAACGGCTAGCGGTTACTTATGAGCAGTTCTTC. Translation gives CASSQVKRLAVTYEQFF.

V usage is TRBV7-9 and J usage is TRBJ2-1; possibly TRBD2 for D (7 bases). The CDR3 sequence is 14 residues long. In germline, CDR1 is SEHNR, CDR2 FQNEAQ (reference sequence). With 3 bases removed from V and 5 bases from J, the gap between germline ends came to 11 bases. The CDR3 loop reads CASSFGRGHNEQFF. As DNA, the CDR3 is TGTGCCAGCAGCTTTGGGCGGGGGCACAATGAGCAGTTCTTC.

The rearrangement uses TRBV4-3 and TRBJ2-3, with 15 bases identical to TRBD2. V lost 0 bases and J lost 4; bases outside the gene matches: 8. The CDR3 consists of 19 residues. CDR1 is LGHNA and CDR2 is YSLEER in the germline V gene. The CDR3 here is CASSQESLGLAGGADTQYF. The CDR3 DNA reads TGCGCCAGCAGCCAAGAATCCCTGGGACTAGCGGGAGGTGCAGATACGCAGTATTTT.

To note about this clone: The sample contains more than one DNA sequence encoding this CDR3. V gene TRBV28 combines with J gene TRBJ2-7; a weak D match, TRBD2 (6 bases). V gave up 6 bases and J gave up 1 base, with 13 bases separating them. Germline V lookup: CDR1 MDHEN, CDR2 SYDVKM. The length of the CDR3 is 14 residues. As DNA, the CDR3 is TGTGCCAGCAGGTGGGTCGGGGGATCCTACGAGCAGTACTTC. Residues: CASRWVGGSYEQYF.

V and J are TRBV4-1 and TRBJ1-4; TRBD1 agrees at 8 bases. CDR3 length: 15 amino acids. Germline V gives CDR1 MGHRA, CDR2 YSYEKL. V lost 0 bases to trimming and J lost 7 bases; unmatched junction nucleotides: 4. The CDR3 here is CASSQDLGTGEKLFF. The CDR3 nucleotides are TGCGCCAGCAGCCAAGATCTCGGGACAGGTGAAAAACTGTTTTTT.

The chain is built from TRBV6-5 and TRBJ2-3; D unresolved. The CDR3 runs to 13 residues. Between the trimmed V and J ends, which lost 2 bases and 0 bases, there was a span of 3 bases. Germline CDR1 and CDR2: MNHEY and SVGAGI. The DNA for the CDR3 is TGTGCCAGCAGTTACCAGAGCACAGATACGCAGTATTTT. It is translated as CASSYQSTDTQYF.